Listed below are T cell receptor beta chains from one sample, sequenced in a study of molecular identifiers for immune sequencing clone quantification. TCRdb re-analysed the PCR reads in MiXCR, keeping a single row per CDR3 protein. Of 460,000 or so distinct CDR3 sequences in the sample, 20% to 25% were seen once. The material sequenced was naive CD8+ T cells from blood, with Jurkat cell RNA spiked in. These receptors were taken from a human donor in good health. Some libraries in this study had Jurkat cell RNA spiked in. CDR3s include the opening cysteine and the closing phenylalanine or tryptophan. Each record gives: clone size, CDR3 length, J gene, D gene, V gene, CDR3 protein, CDR3 DNA. A D gene is named only where the DNA matches it firmly. Some rows mark clone size as missing; the rest say once, few, many or name a class of expanded clone.

many,12,TRBJ1-1,NA,TRBV7-9,CASSPEGTEAFF,TGTGCCAGCAGCCCCGAAGGCACTGAAGCTTTCTTT
once,16,TRBJ2-2,NA,TRBV21-1,CASSKKRQGATGELFF,TGTGCCAGCAGCAAGAAGAGGCAGGGAGCCACCGGGGAGCTGTTTTTT
NA,16,TRBJ2-1,NA,TRBV4-3,CASSQIKRGRYNEQFF,TGCGCCAGCAGCCAGATTAAACGGGGGAGATACAATGAGCAGTTCTTC
many,15,TRBJ2-5,NA,TRBV28,CASTRSTGYQETQYF,TGTGCCAGCACCAGAAGTACGGGCTACCAAGAGACCCAGTACTTC
many,15,TRBJ2-3,TRBD2,TRBV13,CASSTRLAGGGTQYF,TGTGCCAGCAGCACAAGACTAGCGGGGGGGGGTACGCAGTATTTT
NA,16,TRBJ2-2,TRBD1,TRBV6-2/TRBV6-3,CASSYSRDSGTGELFF,TGTGCCAGCAGTTACTCCCGGGACAGCGGCACCGGGGAGCTGTTTTTT
many,15,TRBJ2-7,TRBD2,TRBV28,CASSPPGLLYYEQYF,TGTGCCAGCAGTCCCCCGGGACTACTCTACTACGAGCAGTACTTC
NA,14,TRBJ2-7,NA,TRBV19,CASSMKGPTYEQYF,TGTGCCAGTAGTATGAAAGGTCCAACCTACGAGCAGTACTTC
NA,15,TRBJ2-7,TRBD2,TRBV5-8,CASSPPASGAYEQYF,TGTGCCAGCAGCCCCCCGGCTAGCGGGGCCTACGAGCAGTACTTC
many,14,TRBJ2-7,NA,TRBV20-1,CSARDSDSSYEQYF,TGCAGTGCTAGGGATAGCGACAGCTCCTACGAGCAGTACTTC
few,16,TRBJ2-1,TRBD2,TRBV4-1,CASSQVGTSGGYEQFF,TGCGCCAGCAGCCAAGTCGGGACTAGCGGGGGATATGAGCAGTTCTTC
NA,17,TRBJ1-6,NA,TRBV7-6,CASSLASAVSYNSPLHF,TGTGCCAGCAGCTTAGCGTCCGCCGTCTCCTATAATTCACCCCTCCACTTT
few,16,TRBJ2-1,TRBD2,TRBV5-4,CASSLVASGSEGEQFF,TGTGCCAGCAGCTTGGTGGCTAGCGGGAGCGAGGGTGAGCAGTTCTTC
few,13,TRBJ2-7,TRBD2,TRBV20-1,CSARLADSYEQYF,TGCAGTGCTAGACTAGCGGACTCCTACGAGCAGTACTTC
many,14,TRBJ1-1,TRBD1,TRBV12-3/TRBV12-4,CASSIGQGNTEAFF,TGTGCCAGCAGCATAGGACAGGGGAACACTGAAGCTTTCTTT
NA,13,TRBJ2-7,NA,TRBV12-3/TRBV12-4,CASSFAGAHEQYF,TGTGCCAGCAGTTTCGCAGGGGCCCACGAGCAGTACTTC
NA,19,TRBJ1-3,TRBD1,TRBV6-5,CASSLSPGTGLGSGNTIYF,TGTGCCAGCAGCCTTAGTCCCGGGACAGGGCTCGGCTCTGGAAACACCATATATTTT
few,14,TRBJ2-7,NA,TRBV7-9,CASSPALRGHEQYF,TGTGCCAGCAGCCCTGCCCTCAGGGGACACGAGCAGTACTTC
many,14,TRBJ2-7,TRBD1,TRBV27,CASSPGTGPHEQYF,TGTGCCAGCAGTCCCGGGACAGGGCCCCACGAGCAGTACTTC
many,14,TRBJ1-2,TRBD1,TRBV6-5,CASSYGTGLMSYTF,TGTGCCAGCAGTTACGGGACAGGGTTGATGAGCTACACCTTC
many,17,TRBJ2-3,TRBD2,TRBV6-6,CASSPRLAGGLADTQYF,TGTGCCAGCAGCCCGAGACTAGCGGGAGGTTTGGCAGATACGCAGTATTTT
NA,15,TRBJ2-7,TRBD2,TRBV28,CASSFGTSGDYEQYF,TGTGCCAGCAGTTTCGGGACTAGCGGAGACTACGAGCAGTACTTC
NA,13,TRBJ2-5,NA,TRBV14,CASSQDFWGSQYF,TGTGCCAGCAGCCAAGATTTTTGGGGTTCCCAGTACTTC
many,17,TRBJ1-1,NA,TRBV15,CATSTTWEEVRNTEAFF,TGTGCCACCAGCACGACTTGGGAAGAGGTTAGGAACACTGAAGCTTTCTTT
few,16,TRBJ1-2,TRBD1,TRBV2,CASSEGVGQGLYGYTF,TGTGCCAGCAGTGAAGGTGTGGGACAGGGGTTATATGGCTACACCTTC
many,16,TRBJ2-5,NA,TRBV7-9,CASSRAGTFSPETQYF,TGTGCCAGCAGCCGCGCCGGGACATTCTCGCCAGAGACCCAGTACTTC
many,16,TRBJ2-3,TRBD1,TRBV5-1,CASSFLWDRTTDTQYF,TGCGCCAGCAGCTTCTTATGGGACAGGACCACAGATACGCAGTATTTT
many,15,TRBJ2-6,NA,TRBV10-2,CASSDRGTGANVLTF,TGCGCCAGCAGTGATCGGGGGACGGGGGCCAACGTCCTGACTTTC
NA,14,TRBJ2-5,NA,TRBV4-2,CASSQGGVQETQYF,TGTGCCAGCAGCCAAGGAGGGGTCCAAGAGACCCAGTACTTC
few,16,TRBJ2-7,NA,TRBV20-1,CSASRDILTGSYEQYF,TGCAGTGCAAGTCGGGACATCCTTACGGGCTCCTACGAGCAGTACTTC
NA,18,TRBJ1-5,TRBD1,TRBV4-1,CASSPKTGTWTSNQPQHF,TGCGCCAGCAGCCCCAAGACAGGGACCTGGACCTCAAATCAGCCCCAGCATTTT
NA,14,TRBJ2-5,TRBD2,TRBV19,CASSTGRGVGTQYF,TGTGCCAGTAGTACGGGACGGGGGGTGGGGACCCAGTACTTC
NA,20,TRBJ1-5,NA,TRBV6-2/TRBV6-3,CASSYTGSFRSGGGSQPQHF,TGTGCCAGCAGTTACACAGGGAGTTTCCGTTCAGGAGGGGGAAGTCAGCCCCAGCATTTT
many,13,TRBJ2-7,TRBD1,TRBV20-1,CSAEDREKYEQYF,TGCAGTGCTGAAGACAGGGAAAAGTACGAGCAGTACTTC
many,12,TRBJ2-3,NA,TRBV7-9,CASSSYSDTQYF,TGTGCCAGCAGCTCCTACTCAGATACGCAGTATTTT
many,16,TRBJ2-2,NA,TRBV28,CASSVNPRRGFGELFF,TGTGCCAGCAGCGTCAACCCCAGGAGGGGTTTCGGGGAGCTGTTTTTT
NA,16,TRBJ2-3,NA,TRBV4-1,CASSQDHETTGDTQYF,TGCGCCAGCAGCCAAGATCATGAGACGACGGGAGATACGCAGTATTTT
few,15,TRBJ1-6,NA,TRBV12-3/TRBV12-4,CASSPIMGLDSPLHF,TGTGCCAGCAGTCCGATCATGGGGTTGGATTCACCCCTCCACTTT
NA,14,TRBJ1-5,NA,TRBV3-1,CASGQAGGNQPQHF,TGTGCCAGCGGCCAAGCTGGGGGAAACCAGCCCCAGCATTTT
few,13,TRBJ2-7,NA,TRBV7-9,CASSGRPSFEQYF,TGTGCCAGCAGCGGCCGACCCTCTTTCGAGCAGTACTTC
many,12,TRBJ2-3,NA,TRBV30,CAWSVLWDTQYF,TGTGCCTGGAGTGTACTATGGGATACGCAGTATTTT
many,13,TRBJ1-1,NA,TRBV12-3/TRBV12-4,CASRPPGHQEAFF,TGTGCCAGCAGACCACCGGGACACCAAGAAGCTTTCTTT
many,15,TRBJ2-7,NA,TRBV7-8,CASSLGQGPSYEQYF,TGTGCCAGCAGCTTAGGGCAGGGACCGTCCTACGAGCAGTACTTC
few,15,TRBJ1-2,TRBD1,TRBV6-5,CASSYGTGVNYGYTF,TGTGCCAGCAGTTACGGGACAGGTGTTAACTATGGCTACACCTTC
many,14,TRBJ1-1,NA,TRBV7-9,CASSSREMNTEAFF,TGTGCCAGCAGCTCCAGGGAGATGAACACTGAAGCTTTCTTT
few,13,TRBJ2-5,TRBD2,TRBV2,CAKKRGNQETQYF,TGTGCCAAAAAGCGGGGGAACCAAGAGACCCAGTACTTC
few,13,TRBJ2-1,NA,TRBV4-1,CASSQVEGGEQFF,TGCGCCAGCAGCCAGGTAGAGGGCGGTGAGCAGTTCTTC
NA,15,TRBJ1-1,NA,TRBV4-3,CASSQSSTKNTEAFF,TGCGCCAGCAGCCAATCCAGCACCAAGAACACTGAAGCTTTCTTT
few,13,TRBJ2-3,NA,TRBV6-2/TRBV6-3,CASTERNTDTQYF,TGTGCCAGCACAGAGCGGAACACAGATACGCAGTATTTT
few,19,TRBJ2-1,TRBD2,TRBV4-3,CASSPGLAGEIRSYNEQFF,TGCGCCAGCAGCCCAGGACTAGCGGGAGAGATTCGCTCCTACAATGAGCAGTTCTTC
few,20,TRBJ2-3,NA,TRBV4-3,CASSRRVVGAGVGRTDTRYF,TGCGCCAGCAGCCGCCGAGTGGTAGGAGCCGGAGTTGGACGCACAGATACGCGGTATTTT
NA,12,TRBJ1-5,NA,TRBV12-3/TRBV12-4,CASSLKGQPQHF,TGTGCCAGCAGTTTAAAAGGCCAGCCCCAGCATTTT
few,13,TRBJ2-1,NA,TRBV13,CASSYGPNNEQFF,TGTGCCAGCAGCTACGGACCAAACAATGAGCAGTTCTTC
NA,15,TRBJ1-4,TRBD1,TRBV6-1,CASSLRQGVNEKLFF,TGTGCCAGCAGTCTCCGACAGGGGGTAAATGAAAAACTGTTTTTT
many,17,TRBJ2-3,NA,TRBV15,CATSRAGSVKLTDTQYF,TGTGCCACCAGCAGAGCGGGGTCAGTTAAACTCACAGATACGCAGTATTTT